The clone carrying this TCR beta chain was picked up many times. V lost 8 bases and J 2 bases, leaving 17 bases between the germline ends. The germline V gene encodes CDR1 SGHTA and CDR2 FQGNSA. There are 15 residues in the CDR3. TCR alpha and beta CDR3 regions were amplified from RNA using iRepertoire nested multiplex PCR. One-step reverse transcription and amplification started from around 100-400 ng of tissue mRNA or PBMC total RNA. Using its own MiXCR run on the multiplex PCR reads, TCRdb lists one record per CDR3 protein. The repertoire holds more than 350,000 distinct CDR3 sequences, 41% seen once, with 12% in the top ten. The data were taken from a study of glioma-infiltrating T cells.

The J gene is TRBJ2-3, the V gene TRBV7-2; no firm D call. Material for sequencing was glioma tissue, nonneoplastic brain tissue, or PBMCs (not recorded which). The sequence derives from a human donor with low-grade glioma or glioblastoma, undergoing nonglioma brain surgery, or in good health (not recorded which). The CDR3 sequence: CASSMGTAATDTQYF. The CDR3 region has the DNA TGTGCCAGCTCGATGGGAACAGCAGCCACAGATACGCAGTATTTT. The full variable domain, its missing parts supplied by reference TRBV7-2 and TRBJ2-3, is GAGVSQSPSNKVTEKGKDVELRCDPISGHTALYWYRQSLGQGLEFLIYFQGNSAPDKSGLPSDRFSAERTGGSVSTLTIQRTQQEDSAVYLCASSMGTAATDTQYFGPGTRLTVL.